This TCR beta chain was found in a study of cytomegalovirus exposure and HLA in healthy donors. General study points: By HLA locus, TCR association rates varied in a later analysis, with DRB1 showing the most and HLA-C the fewest.

Trimming removed 4 bases at V and 5 bases at J, with 11 bases between. This CDR3 is built from 12 residues. Germline assignment: CDR1 GTSNPN and CDR2 SVGIG (reference sequence). Of note for this clone: Its antigen is unidentified.

The PCR had 60 Vbeta and 13 Jbeta primers. TCRdb keeps only in-frame clones here, not all; method: immunoSEQ multiplex PCR. Here the sample spans roughly 100,000 clones, 75% to 85% being singletons. The donors were healthy bone marrow donors. This chain links TRBV30 with TRBJ2-5, with D hard to call. Sequenced sample: PBMCs. This TCR derives from a man aged 18 to 29 in good health and CMV-seronegative. The CDR3: CAWTGQWETQYF. The CDR3 bases are TGTGCCTGGACGGGTCAATGGGAGACCCAGTACTTC.